The 32 T cell receptor beta chains listed next were all sequenced from one sample in a study of T cells in Graves' hyperthyroidism and ophthalmopathy. Regions amplified from RNA transcripts were the TCR beta CDR3 regions. The HTBI set primed first-round TCR CDR3 RT-PCR. TCRdb reprocessed the multiplex PCR reads with MiXCR, giving one entry per CDR3 protein. Among approximately 600,000 distinct CDR3 sequences listed, about 17% were seen once. Sequencing was done on a sample of blood. These receptors were obtained from a woman in her 30s with Graves' hyperthyroidism.

This chain uses TRBV28 with TRBJ2-1; TRBD2 aligns across 16 bases. Germline CDR1 reads MDHEN; CDR2 reads SYDVKM. The CDR3 extends over 18 amino acids. The V segment lost 4 bases and the J segment 2 bases; nucleotides outside the gene matches: 5. CDR3: CASSSAGTSGRAYNEQFF. The CDR3 nucleotides read TGTGCCAGCAGTTCCGCCGGGACTAGCGGGAGGGCCTACAATGAGCAGTTCTTC.

This clonotype was recorded a few times. Because it lacks the conserved phenylalanine or tryptophan at the end, this CDR3 is likely a read error. This rearrangement joins TRBV18 to TRBJ1-1; D unclear. The CDR3 has 14 amino acids. Germline CDR1 is KGHSH and CDR2 is LQKENI. Trimming removed 3 bases at V and 7 bases at J, with 15 bases between. CDR3 bases: TGTGCCAGCTCACCGGGCCGGGAGAAAATTGAAGCTTTCCTT. Residues: CASSPGREKIEAFL.

Many counts were recorded for this clonotype. The chain employs TRBV5-6 and TRBJ2-7; perhaps TRBD2 as D (5 bases). Germline CDR1 SGHDT, CDR2 YYEEEE. V was pared by 3 bases and J by 5 bases, with 9 bases between. This CDR3 has 12 residues. CDR3 protein: CASSWKRDEQYF. CDR3 DNA sequence: TGTGCCAGCAGCTGGAAGAGGGACGAGCAGTACTTC.

To note about this clonotype: A much larger clone lies one base from this, so it may be a read error. The V and J genes are TRBV6-9 and TRBJ1-5; a possible D gene is TRBD1 (5 bases). Germline CDR1 reads MNHGY; CDR2 reads SVAAGI. The CDR3 runs 14 residues. V was clipped by 4 bases and J by 6 bases, with 13 bases between them. The CDR3, as DNA: TGTGCCAGCAGTTTGAATCAGGGAGCTCAGCCCCAGCATTTT. Protein product: CASSLNQGAQPQHF.

There are many counts of this clonotype. The CDR3 nucleotides read TGTGCCAGCAGCTTCCTTTGGACTAGCGGCTCCACAGATACGCAGTATTTT. It is translated as CASSFLWTSGSTDTQYF. This chain joins TRBV11-3 and TRBJ2-3, with 10 bases aligning to TRBD2. Germline-derived CDR1 and CDR2 are SGHNT and YENEEA. With V trimmed by 3 bases and J by 2 bases, 8 bases remained unmatched. CDR3 length: 17 amino acids.

This clonotype was seen a few times. The chain couples TRBV29-1 to TRBJ2-5; D ambiguous. Germline V CDR1 and CDR2: SQVTM, ANQGSEA. The V end was cut by 5 bases, the J end by 5 bases, with 15 bases between. This CDR3 region has 13 residues. CDR3 loop: CSVLGTRGETQYF. CDR3 nucleotides: TGCAGCGTTTTGGGCACCCGTGGGGAGACCCAGTACTTC. Together with reference TRBV29-1 and TRBJ2-5, the CDR3 gives the full variable domain: SAVISQKPSRDICQRGTSLTIQCQVDSQVTMMFWYRQQPGQSLTLIATANQGSEATYESGFVIDKFPISRPNLTFSTLTVSNMSPEDSSIYLCSVLGTRGETQYFGPGTRLLVL.

This clonotype was seen more than once but under ten times. This chain links TRBV9 with TRBJ1-2, with D maybe TRBD1 (6 bases). The CDR3 is made up of 15 amino acids. The V gene's germline CDR1 is SGDLS and CDR2 YYNGEE. V lost 4 bases and J lost 4, with 17 bases in between. CDR3 coding DNA: TGTGCCAGCAGCCCCCGAATCTCAGGGGCCTATGGCTACACCTTC. Amino acid sequence: CASSPRISGAYGYTF.

In its sample, this clonotype was seen many times. V usage is TRBV6-1 and J usage is TRBJ2-2; unclear D gene. Germline values: CDR1 MNHNS, CDR2 SASEGT. The CDR3 loop spans 13 amino acids. V was trimmed by 7 bases and J by 0 bases, leaving 6 bases between them. CDR3 in amino acids: CASKEANTGELFF. The DNA of the CDR3 is TGTGCCAGCAAGGAAGCGAACACCGGGGAGCTGTTTTTT.

This clonotype has more than one count but fewer than ten. The rearrangement joins TRBV4-1 to TRBJ2-1, with 7 bases identical to TRBD1. V lost 4 bases, J lost 2 bases, and 8 bases stayed unmatched. The CDR3 sequence is 16 residues long. Germline values: CDR1 MGHRA, CDR2 YSYEKL. Here the CDR3 DNA reads TGCGCCAGCAGCCTCAAATGGGGACAGACCTACAATGAGCAGTTCTTC. Translation gives CASSLKWGQTYNEQFF.

Ten or more counts support this clonotype. The J gene is TRBJ1-2, the V gene TRBV5-4; 8 nucleotides line up with TRBD1. The CDR3 extends over 16 amino acids. V dropped 2 bases and J dropped 2; count of bases not matched to a gene: 8. CDR1 and CDR2 (germline): SGHNT, YYREEE (reference sequence). CDR3 bases: TGTGCCAGCAGCTTTACCGGGACAGGCTCCAACTATGGCTACACCTTC. Encoded protein: CASSFTGTGSNYGYTF. The full variable domain, with the rest looked up from reference TRBV5-4 and TRBJ1-2, is ETGVTQSPTHLIKTRGQQVTLRCSSQSGHNTVSWYQQALGQGPQFIFQYYREEENGRGNFPPRFSGLQFPNYSSELNVNALELDDSALYLCASSFTGTGSNYGYTFGSGTRLTVV.

The chain couples TRBV29-1 to TRBJ1-5; possibly TRBD1 for D (6 bases). This CDR3 has 14 amino acids. Trimming pared 4 bases from V and 0 bases from J, leaving 10 bases between. Germline loops: CDR1 SQVTM, CDR2 ANQGSEA. The CDR3 is CSVAGHYSNQPQHF. The CDR3 DNA reads TGCAGCGTTGCGGGACACTATAGCAATCAGCCCCAGCATTTT. The full variable domain, in which reference TRBV29-1 and TRBJ1-5 provide the parts outside the CDR3, is SAVISQKPSRDICQRGTSLTIQCQVDSQVTMMFWYRQQPGQSLTLIATANQGSEATYESGFVIDKFPISRPNLTFSTLTVSNMSPEDSSIYLCSVAGHYSNQPQHFGDGTRLSIL.

Regarding this clonotype: The junction departs from germline at one end; a sequencing error may be responsible. The chain carries TRBV11-1 and TRBJ2-3; the match to TRBD2 covers 7 bases. This CDR3 spans 15 amino acids. Looked up from germline, CDR1 is SGHAT and CDR2 is FQDESV (reference sequence). CDR3 region: CASSPGLMSTDTQYF. For the CDR3, the DNA is TGCGCCAGCAGCCCGGGACTAATGAGCACAGATACGCAGTATTTT.

There are many counts of this clonotype. The chain is built from TRBV30 and TRBJ1-3; D gene unclear. CDR3 length: 12 residues. The V gene lost 0 bases and the J gene lost 4 bases, with 4 bases spanning the gap. Germline V CDR1 and CDR2: GTSNPN, SVGIG (reference sequence). The CDR3 sequence is CAWSVSGNTIYF. Here the CDR3 DNA reads TGTGCCTGGAGTGTATCCGGAAACACCATATATTTT. Using reference TRBV30 and TRBJ1-3 for the parts outside the CDR3, the full variable domain is SQTIHQWPATLVQPVGSPLSLECTVEGTSNPNLYWYRQAAGRGLQLLFYSVGIGQISSEVPQNLSASRPQDRQFILSSKKLLLSDSGFYLCAWSVSGNTIYFGEGSWLTVV.

The rearrangement joins TRBV19 to TRBJ2-2; D is uncertain. The CDR3 is made up of 14 amino acids. V dropped 6 bases and J dropped 0 bases, with 8 bases sitting between them. CDR1 and CDR2 (germline): LNHDA, SQIVND (reference sequence). The CDR3 sequence: CASRRFSNTGELFF. CDR3 sequence (DNA): TGTGCCAGTAGGAGGTTTTCGAACACCGGGGAGCTGTTTTTT.

The rearrangement links TRBV4-1 to TRBJ2-7, with D perhaps matching TRBD1 or TRBD2 (6 bases each). This CDR3 has 19 amino acids. Between the trimmed V and J ends, which lost 0 bases and 6 bases, there was a span of 27 bases. The germline V gene encodes CDR1 MGHRA and CDR2 YSYEKL. The DNA of the CDR3 is TGCGCCAGCAGCCAAGAGGCGGGTAGATCCGACAAGGGGGGCGGCGAGCAGTACTTC. This gives the protein CASSQEAGRSDKGGGEQYF.

This clonotype appeared many times. The V call is TRBV2, the J call TRBJ2-5; 9 bases fit TRBD2. This CDR3 contains 15 residues. V lost 6 bases to trimming and J lost 4 bases; unmatched junction nucleotides: 9. Germline CDR1 reads SNHLY; CDR2 reads FYNNEI. The CDR3 DNA is TGTGCCAGCAGCTATCTAGCGGGAAGGGGAGAGACCCAGTACTTC. It translates to CASSYLAGRGETQYF.

This clonotype came up many times. The V call is TRBV6-2 or TRBV6-3, the J call TRBJ2-7; D is possibly TRBD2 (6 bases). Per germline, CDR1 MNHEY and CDR2 SVGEGT. CDR3 size: 15 residues. Trimming cost V 7 bases and J 0 bases, with 16 bases left between them. The CDR3 DNA follows: TGTGCCAGCAACCAGGCGGCGGGACTCTCCTACGAGCAGTACTTC. Translating gives CASNQAAGLSYEQYF.

This clonotype has a handful of counts. The rearrangement uses TRBV2 and TRBJ1-4, with 7 positions matching TRBD1. The CDR3 covers 15 residues. Germline assignment: CDR1 SNHLY and CDR2 FYNNEI. Losses at the gene ends were 6 bases for V and 8 bases for J; bases not matched to a gene: 12. CDR3 sequence (DNA): TGTGCCAGCAGGGCTCAGGGGGGGGAAGGAGAAAAACTGTTTTTT. This translates into CASRAQGGEGEKLFF.

This clonotype was counted ten times or more. The CDR3 DNA follows: TGTGCCAGCAGTTTAGGGCACGGGCAGTACTTC. The encoded protein is CASSLGHGQYF. The chain joins TRBV28 to TRBJ2-7; the D is unclear. V lost 2 bases, J lost 9 bases, and 8 bases lay in between. The length of the CDR3 is 11 residues. Per the germline V gene, CDR1 is MDHEN and CDR2 is SYDVKM.

This clonotype has ten or more counts. V is TRBV2 and J is TRBJ1-1; no clear D gene. The CDR3 extends over 13 amino acids. Germline lookup yields CDR1 SNHLY and CDR2 FYNNEI. V was clipped by 4 bases and J by 2 bases, with 8 bases between them. DNA for the CDR3: TGTGCCAGCAGTGGGGTCTCAAACACTGAAGCTTTCTTT. It translates to CASSGVSNTEAFF. Looking up the rest from reference TRBV2 and TRBJ1-1 gives the full variable domain: EPEVTQTPSHQVTQMGQEVILRCVPISNHLYFYWYRQILGQKVEFLVSFYNNEISEKSEIFDDQFSVERPDGSNFTLKIRSTKLEDSAMYFCASSGVSNTEAFFGQGTRLTVV.

The chain couples TRBV18 to TRBJ2-6, with D unclear. The ends were cut back, 2 bases at V and 0 bases at J, with 8 bases in the middle. CDR1 and CDR2 (germline): KGHSH, LQKENI. The CDR3 has 16 amino acids. The CDR3 DNA sequence: TGTGCCAGCTCACCAAAGGGCCTCTCTGGGGCCAACGTCCTGACTTTC. This gives the protein CASSPKGLSGANVLTF. The complete variable domain, with remaining parts taken from reference TRBV18 and TRBJ2-6, reads NAGVMQNPRHLVRRRGQEARLRCSPMKGHSHVYWYRQLPEEGLKFMVYLQKENIIDESGMPKERFSAEFPKEGPSILRIQQVVRGDSAAYFCASSPKGLSGANVLTFGAGSRLTVL.

This clonotype was seen only a few times. The gene calls are TRBV5-6 and TRBJ1-5; a weak D match, TRBD1 (6 bases). CDR1 is SGHDT and CDR2 is YYEEEE in the germline V gene. The CDR3 has 15 amino acids. With 3 bases removed from V and 1 base from J, the gap between germline ends came to 11 bases. The CDR3 loop reads CASSWGPDSNQPQHF. In DNA, the CDR3 is TGTGCCAGCAGCTGGGGGCCGGACAGCAATCAGCCCCAGCATTTT.

The table lists this clonotype with many counts. The rearrangement uses TRBV11-2 and TRBJ2-7, with TRBD2 identical over 14 bases. Germline V gene data show CDR1 as SGHAT and CDR2 as FQNNGV. V dropped 5 bases and J dropped 2; count of bases not matched to a gene: 11. This CDR3 has 18 amino acids. For the CDR3, the DNA is TGTGCCAGCAGCCCCCGTCCCGGGACTAGCGGGAGAACCTACGAGCAGTACTTC. This gives the protein CASSPRPGTSGRTYEQYF.

This clonotype has a handful of counts. This sequence joins TRBV7-9 and TRBJ2-1; 7 positions match TRBD1. This CDR3 is built from 16 residues. Trimming at V came to 3 bases and at J to 1 base, leaving 6 bases not matched to a gene. Germline V gene sequence: CDR1 SEHNR, CDR2 FQNEAQ (reference sequence). The CDR3 protein is CASSFLTTGSYNEQFF. CDR3 DNA: TGTGCCAGCAGCTTCCTCACGACAGGGTCCTACAATGAGCAGTTCTTC.

This clonotype was observed a few times. V usage is TRBV20-1 and J usage is TRBJ1-5, with D hard to call. V lost 1 base to trimming and J lost 6 bases, with 19 bases between them. This CDR3 is 16 amino acids long. Looked up from germline, CDR1 is DFQATT and CDR2 is SNEGSKA (reference sequence). CDR3 loop: CSARAHGRGIGQPQHF. In DNA form, the CDR3 reads TGCAGTGCTAGAGCCCATGGGCGGGGTATCGGTCAGCCCCAGCATTTT.

The chain couples TRBV3-1 to TRBJ2-1; 10 bases agree with TRBD1. CDR3 length: 16 amino acids. V was clipped by 2 bases and J by 6 bases; unmatched bases: 7. The germline CDR1 and CDR2 sequences are LGHDT and YNNKEL (reference sequence). The CDR3 loop reads CASSQPGQGRANEQFF. The DNA for the CDR3 is TGTGCCAGCAGCCAACCGGGACAGGGGCGGGCCAATGAGCAGTTCTTC.

In its sample, this clonotype was seen a few times. Since the CDR3 does not end with the conserved phenylalanine or tryptophan, this likely comes from a read error. The chain employs TRBV20-1 and TRBJ2-1, with 9 bases that match TRBD2. This CDR3 has 19 residues. In germline, CDR1 is DFQATT, CDR2 SNEGSKA (reference sequence). The V and J ends lost 0 bases and 0 bases, in that order; junction bases with no gene match: 12. The CDR3 nucleotides are TGCAGTGCTAGAGATCCCCTAGCGGGACAGTATAGCTCCTACAATGAGCAGTTCCTC. It codes for CSARDPLAGQYSSYNEQFL.

The genes are TRBV7-8 and TRBJ2-5; 11 nucleotides agree with TRBD2. V dropped 5 bases and J dropped 3; count of bases not matched to a gene: 8. Germline V gene lookup returns CDR1 SGHVS and CDR2 FQNEAQ. This CDR3 spans 16 amino acids. CDR3 nucleotide sequence: TGTGCCAGCAGCCGTAGCGGGAGGGCTGGAAAAGAGACCCAGTACTTC. It yields the protein CASSRSGRAGKETQYF.

The V call is TRBV19, the J call TRBJ1-6; 7 positions match TRBD1. CDR3 size: 16 residues. Trimming at V came to 4 bases and at J to 7 bases, leaving 10 bases not matched to a gene. In germline, CDR1 is LNHDA, CDR2 SQIVND (reference sequence). As DNA, the CDR3 is TGTGCCAGTAGTAGACCCCCGGGACAGCCCAATTCACCCCTCCACTTT. This translates into CASSRPPGQPNSPLHF.

Regarding this clonotype: This may be a read error, as it is one base from a much larger clone. V gene TRBV6-1 combines with J gene TRBJ2-1; D is unresolved. CDR1 is MNHNS and CDR2 is SASEGT in the germline V gene. V was shortened by 7 bases and J by 8 bases, with 3 bases between the two germline ends. The CDR3 extends over 9 amino acids. Written as DNA, the CDR3 is TGTGCCAGCAATGATGAGCAGTTCTTC. Translated: CASNDEQFF.

There are a few counts of this clonotype. This chain uses TRBV28 with TRBJ1-4, with D possibly matching TRBD1 (5 bases). The CDR3 runs to 18 residues. Germline CDR1 reads MDHEN; CDR2 reads SYDVKM. The V gene lost 6 bases and the J gene lost 2 bases, with 22 bases spanning the gap. The CDR3 region is CASRRAGRAGETNEKLFF. CDR3 DNA sequence: TGTGCCAGCAGACGGGCAGGCAGGGCGGGGGAGACTAATGAAAAACTGTTTTTT.

This clonotype was counted at least ten times. CDR3 bases: TGTGCCAGCAGTTTTGGAACGGGCAGTGAGCCCCAGCATTTT. Its translation is CASSFGTGSEPQHF. V is TRBV12-3 or TRBV12-4 and J is TRBJ1-5; the D is unclear. V lost 3 bases, J lost 8 bases, and 14 bases lay in between. The CDR3 runs 14 residues.